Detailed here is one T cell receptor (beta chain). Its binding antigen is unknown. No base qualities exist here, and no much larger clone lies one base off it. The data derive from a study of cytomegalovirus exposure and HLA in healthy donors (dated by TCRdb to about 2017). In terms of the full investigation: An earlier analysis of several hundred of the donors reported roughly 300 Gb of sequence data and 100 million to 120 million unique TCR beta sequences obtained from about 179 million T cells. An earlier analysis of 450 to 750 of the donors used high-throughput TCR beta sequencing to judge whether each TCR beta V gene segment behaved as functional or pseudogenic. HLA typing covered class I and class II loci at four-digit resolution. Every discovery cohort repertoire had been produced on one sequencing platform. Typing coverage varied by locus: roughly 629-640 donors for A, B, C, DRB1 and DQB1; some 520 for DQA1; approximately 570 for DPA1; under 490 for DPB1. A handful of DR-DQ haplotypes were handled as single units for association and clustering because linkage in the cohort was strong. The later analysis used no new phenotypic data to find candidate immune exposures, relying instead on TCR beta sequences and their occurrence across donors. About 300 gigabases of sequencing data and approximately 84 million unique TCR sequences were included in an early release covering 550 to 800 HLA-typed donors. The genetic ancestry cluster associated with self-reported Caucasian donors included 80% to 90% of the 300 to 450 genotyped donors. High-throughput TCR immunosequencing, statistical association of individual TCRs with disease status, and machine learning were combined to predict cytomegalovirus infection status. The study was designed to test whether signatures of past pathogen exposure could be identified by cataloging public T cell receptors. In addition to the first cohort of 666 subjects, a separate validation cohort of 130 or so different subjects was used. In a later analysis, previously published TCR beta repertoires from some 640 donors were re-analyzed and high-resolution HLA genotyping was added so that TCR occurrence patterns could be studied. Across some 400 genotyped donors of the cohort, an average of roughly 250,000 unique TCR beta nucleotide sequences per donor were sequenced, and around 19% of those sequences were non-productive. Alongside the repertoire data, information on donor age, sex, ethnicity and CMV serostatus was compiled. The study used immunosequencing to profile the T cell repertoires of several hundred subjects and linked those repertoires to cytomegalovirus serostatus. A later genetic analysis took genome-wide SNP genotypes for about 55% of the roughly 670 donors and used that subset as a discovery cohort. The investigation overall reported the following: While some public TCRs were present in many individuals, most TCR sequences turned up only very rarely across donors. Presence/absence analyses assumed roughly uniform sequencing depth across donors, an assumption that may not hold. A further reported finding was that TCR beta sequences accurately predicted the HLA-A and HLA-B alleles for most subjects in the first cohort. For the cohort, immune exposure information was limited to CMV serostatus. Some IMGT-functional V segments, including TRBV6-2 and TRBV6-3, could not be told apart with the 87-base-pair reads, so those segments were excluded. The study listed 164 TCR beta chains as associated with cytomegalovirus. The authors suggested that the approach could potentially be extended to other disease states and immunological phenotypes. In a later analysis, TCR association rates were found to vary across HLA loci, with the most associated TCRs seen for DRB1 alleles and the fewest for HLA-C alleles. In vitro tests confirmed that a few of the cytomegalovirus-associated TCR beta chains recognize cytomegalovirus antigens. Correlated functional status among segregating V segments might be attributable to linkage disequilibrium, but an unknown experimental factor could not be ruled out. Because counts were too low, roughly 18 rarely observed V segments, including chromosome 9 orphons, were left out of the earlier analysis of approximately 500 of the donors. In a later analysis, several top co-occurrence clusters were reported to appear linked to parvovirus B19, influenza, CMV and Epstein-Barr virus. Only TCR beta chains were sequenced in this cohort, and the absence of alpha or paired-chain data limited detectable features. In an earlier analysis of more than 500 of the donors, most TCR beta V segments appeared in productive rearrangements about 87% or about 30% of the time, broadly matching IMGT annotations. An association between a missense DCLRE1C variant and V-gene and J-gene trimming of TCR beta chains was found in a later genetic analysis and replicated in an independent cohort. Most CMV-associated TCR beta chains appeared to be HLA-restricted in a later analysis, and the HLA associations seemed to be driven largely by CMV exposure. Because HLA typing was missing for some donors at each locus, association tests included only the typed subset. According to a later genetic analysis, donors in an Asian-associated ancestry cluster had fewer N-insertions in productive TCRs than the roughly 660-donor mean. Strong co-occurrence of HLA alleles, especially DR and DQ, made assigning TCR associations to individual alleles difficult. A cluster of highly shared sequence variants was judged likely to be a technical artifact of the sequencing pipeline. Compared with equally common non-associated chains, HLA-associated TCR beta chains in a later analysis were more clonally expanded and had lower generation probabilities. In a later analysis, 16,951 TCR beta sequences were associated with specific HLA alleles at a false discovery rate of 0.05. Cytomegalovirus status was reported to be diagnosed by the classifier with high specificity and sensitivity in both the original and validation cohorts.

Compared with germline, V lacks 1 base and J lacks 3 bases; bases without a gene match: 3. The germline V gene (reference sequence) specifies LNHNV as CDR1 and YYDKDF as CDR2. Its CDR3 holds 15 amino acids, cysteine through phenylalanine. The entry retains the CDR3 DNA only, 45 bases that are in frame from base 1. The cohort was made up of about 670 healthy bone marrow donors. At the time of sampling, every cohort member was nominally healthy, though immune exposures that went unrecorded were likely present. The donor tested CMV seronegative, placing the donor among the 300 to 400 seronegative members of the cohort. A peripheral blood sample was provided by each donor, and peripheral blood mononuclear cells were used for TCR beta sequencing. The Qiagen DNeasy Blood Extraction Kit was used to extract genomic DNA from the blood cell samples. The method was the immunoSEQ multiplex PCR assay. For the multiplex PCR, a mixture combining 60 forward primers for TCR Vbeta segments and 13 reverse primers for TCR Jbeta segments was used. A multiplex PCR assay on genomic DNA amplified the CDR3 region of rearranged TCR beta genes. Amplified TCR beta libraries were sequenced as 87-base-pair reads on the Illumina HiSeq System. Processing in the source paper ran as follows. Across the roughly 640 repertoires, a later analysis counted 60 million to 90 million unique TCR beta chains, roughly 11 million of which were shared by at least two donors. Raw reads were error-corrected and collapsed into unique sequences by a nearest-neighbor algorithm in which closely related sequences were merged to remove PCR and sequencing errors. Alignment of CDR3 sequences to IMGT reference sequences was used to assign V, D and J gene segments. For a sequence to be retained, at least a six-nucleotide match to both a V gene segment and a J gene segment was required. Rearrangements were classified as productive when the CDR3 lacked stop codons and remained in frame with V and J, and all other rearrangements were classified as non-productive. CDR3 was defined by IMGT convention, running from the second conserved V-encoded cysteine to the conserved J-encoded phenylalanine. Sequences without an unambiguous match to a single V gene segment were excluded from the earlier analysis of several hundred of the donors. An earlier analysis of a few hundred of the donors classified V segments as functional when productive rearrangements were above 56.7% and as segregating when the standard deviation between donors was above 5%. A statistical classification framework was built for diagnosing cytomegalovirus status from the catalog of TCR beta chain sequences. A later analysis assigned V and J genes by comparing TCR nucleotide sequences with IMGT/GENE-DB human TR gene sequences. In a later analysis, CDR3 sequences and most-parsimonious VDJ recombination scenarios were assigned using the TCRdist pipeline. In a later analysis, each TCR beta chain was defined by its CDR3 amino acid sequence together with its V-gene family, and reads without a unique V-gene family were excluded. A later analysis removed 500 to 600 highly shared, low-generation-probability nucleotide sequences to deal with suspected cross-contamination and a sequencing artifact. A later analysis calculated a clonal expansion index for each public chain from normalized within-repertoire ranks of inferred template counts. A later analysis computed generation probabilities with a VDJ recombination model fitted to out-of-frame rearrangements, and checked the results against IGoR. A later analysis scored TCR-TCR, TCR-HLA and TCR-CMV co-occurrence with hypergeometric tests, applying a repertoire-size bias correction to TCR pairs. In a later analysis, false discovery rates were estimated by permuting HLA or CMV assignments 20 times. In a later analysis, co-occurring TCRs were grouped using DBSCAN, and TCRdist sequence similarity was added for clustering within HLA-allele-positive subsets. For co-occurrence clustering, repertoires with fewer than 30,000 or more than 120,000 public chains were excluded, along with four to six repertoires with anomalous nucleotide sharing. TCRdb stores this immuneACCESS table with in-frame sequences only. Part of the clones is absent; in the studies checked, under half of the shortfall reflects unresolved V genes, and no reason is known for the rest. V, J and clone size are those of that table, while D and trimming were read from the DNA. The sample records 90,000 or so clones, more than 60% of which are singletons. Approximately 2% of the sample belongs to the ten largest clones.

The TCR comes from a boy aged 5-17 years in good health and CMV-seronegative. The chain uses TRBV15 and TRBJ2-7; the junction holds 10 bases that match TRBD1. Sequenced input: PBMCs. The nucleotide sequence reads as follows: TGTGCCACCAGCAGAGGGGGACAGGGGATCTACGAGCAGTACTTC. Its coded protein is CATSRGGQGIYEQYF. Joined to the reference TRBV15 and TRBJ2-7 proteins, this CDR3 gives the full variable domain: DAMVIQNPRYQVTQFGKPVTLSCSQTLNHNVMYWYQQKSSQAPKLLFHYYDKDFNNEADTPDNFQSRRPNTSFCFLDIRSPGLGDTAMYLCATSRGGQGIYEQYFGPGTRLTVT.